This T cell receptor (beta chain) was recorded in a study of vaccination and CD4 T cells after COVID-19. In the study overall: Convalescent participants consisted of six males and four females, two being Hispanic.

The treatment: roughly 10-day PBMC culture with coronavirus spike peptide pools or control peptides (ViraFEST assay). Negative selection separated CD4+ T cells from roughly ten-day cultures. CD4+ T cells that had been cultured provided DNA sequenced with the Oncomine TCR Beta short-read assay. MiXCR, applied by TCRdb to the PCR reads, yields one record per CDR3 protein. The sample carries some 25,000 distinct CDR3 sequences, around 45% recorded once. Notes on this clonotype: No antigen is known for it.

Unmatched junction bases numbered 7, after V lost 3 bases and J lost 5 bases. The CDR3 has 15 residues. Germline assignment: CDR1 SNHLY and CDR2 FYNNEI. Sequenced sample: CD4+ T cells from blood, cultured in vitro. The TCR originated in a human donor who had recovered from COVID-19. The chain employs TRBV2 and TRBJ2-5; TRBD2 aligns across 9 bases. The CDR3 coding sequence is TGTGCCAGCAGTGATAGGCTAGCGGGGAGGGAGACCCAGTACTTC. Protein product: CASSDRLAGRETQYF. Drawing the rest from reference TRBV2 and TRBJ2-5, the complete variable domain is EPEVTQTPSHQVTQMGQEVILRCVPISNHLYFYWYRQILGQKVEFLVSFYNNEISEKSEIFDDQFSVERPDGSNFTLKIRSTKLEDSAMYFCASSDRLAGRETQYFGPGTRLLVL.